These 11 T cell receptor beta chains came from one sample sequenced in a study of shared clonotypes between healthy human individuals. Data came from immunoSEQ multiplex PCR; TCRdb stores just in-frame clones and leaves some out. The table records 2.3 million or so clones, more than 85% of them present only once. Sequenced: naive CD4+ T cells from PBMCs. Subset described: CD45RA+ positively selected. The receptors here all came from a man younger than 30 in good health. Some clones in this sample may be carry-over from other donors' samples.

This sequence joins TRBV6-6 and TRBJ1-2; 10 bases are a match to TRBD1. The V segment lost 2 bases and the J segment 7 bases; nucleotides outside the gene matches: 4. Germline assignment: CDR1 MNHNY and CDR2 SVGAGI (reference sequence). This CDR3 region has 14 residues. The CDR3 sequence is CASSYEGTGVGYTF. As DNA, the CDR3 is TGTGCCAGCAGTTACGAGGGGACAGGGGTTGGCTACACCTTC.

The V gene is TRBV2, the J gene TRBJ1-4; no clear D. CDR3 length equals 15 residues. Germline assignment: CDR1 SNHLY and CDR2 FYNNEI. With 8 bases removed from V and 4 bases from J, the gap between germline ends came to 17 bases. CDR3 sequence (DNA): TGTGCCAGCGGCGGTATTTCGGGTCTTAATGAAAAACTGTTTTTT. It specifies CASGGISGLNEKLFF. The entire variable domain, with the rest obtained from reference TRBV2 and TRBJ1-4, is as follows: EPEVTQTPSHQVTQMGQEVILRCVPISNHLYFYWYRQILGQKVEFLVSFYNNEISEKSEIFDDQFSVERPDGSNFTLKIRSTKLEDSAMYFCASGGISGLNEKLFFGSGTQLSVL.

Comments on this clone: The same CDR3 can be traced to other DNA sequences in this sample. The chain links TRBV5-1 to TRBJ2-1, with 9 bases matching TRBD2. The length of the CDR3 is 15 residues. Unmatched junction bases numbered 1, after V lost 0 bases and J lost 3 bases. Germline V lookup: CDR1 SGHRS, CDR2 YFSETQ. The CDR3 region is CASSLAAGGYNEQFF. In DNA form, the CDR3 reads TGCGCCAGCAGCTTGGCAGCGGGGGGCTACAATGAGCAGTTCTTC.

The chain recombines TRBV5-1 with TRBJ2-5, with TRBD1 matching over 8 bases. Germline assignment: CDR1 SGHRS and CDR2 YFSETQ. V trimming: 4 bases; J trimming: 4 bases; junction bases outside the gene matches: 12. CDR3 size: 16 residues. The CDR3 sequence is CASSGAQGVVGETQYF. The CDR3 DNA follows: TGCGCCAGCAGCGGGGCACAGGGGGTCGTAGGAGAGACCCAGTACTTC.

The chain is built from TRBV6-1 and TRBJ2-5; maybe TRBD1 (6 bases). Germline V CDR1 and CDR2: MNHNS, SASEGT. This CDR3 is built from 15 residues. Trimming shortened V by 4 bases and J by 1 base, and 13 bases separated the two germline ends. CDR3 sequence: CASSVGAHPQETQYF. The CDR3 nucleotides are TGTGCCAGCAGTGTGGGGGCCCACCCCCAAGAGACCCAGTACTTC.

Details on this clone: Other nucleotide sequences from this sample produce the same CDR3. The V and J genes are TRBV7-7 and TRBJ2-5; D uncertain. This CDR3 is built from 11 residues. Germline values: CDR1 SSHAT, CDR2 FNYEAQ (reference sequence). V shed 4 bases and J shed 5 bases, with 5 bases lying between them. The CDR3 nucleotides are TGTGCCAGCAGCTCAGGCGAGACCCAGTACTTC. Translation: CASSSGETQYF.

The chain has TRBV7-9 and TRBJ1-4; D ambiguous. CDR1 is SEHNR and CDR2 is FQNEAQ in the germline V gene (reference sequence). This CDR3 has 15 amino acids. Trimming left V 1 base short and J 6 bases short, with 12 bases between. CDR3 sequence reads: CASSLVLGSYEKLFF. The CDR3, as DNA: TGTGCCAGCAGCTTAGTATTGGGGTCTTATGAAAAACTGTTTTTT.

The CDR3 bases are TGCGCCAGCAGTGACGGGCGAAATTCACCCCTCCACTTT. Translating gives CASSDGRNSPLHF. The V call is TRBV10-2, the J call TRBJ1-6; D not resolved. CDR3 size: 13 residues. Trimming cost V 3 bases and J 7 bases, with 7 bases left between them. CDR1 is WSHSY, CDR2 SAAADI, per germline.

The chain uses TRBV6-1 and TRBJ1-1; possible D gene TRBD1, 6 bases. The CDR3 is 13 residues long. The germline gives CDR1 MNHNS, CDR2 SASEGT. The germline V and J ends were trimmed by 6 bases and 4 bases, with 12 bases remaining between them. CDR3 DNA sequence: TGTGCCAGCAGGGGAACAGGGTCCACTGAAGCTTTCTTT. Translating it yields CASRGTGSTEAFF.

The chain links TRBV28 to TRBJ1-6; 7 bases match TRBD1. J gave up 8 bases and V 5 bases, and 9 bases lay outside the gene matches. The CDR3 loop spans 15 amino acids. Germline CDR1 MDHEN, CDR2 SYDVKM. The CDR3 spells CASSRPGQRDSPLHF. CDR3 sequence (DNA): TGTGCCAGCAGTCGGCCGGGACAGAGGGATTCACCCCTCCACTTT.

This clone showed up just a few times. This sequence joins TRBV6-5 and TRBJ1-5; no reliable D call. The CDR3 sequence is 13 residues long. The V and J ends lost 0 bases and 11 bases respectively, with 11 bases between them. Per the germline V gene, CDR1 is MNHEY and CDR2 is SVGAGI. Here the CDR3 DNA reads TGTGCCAGCAGTTACTCGGGCCGGTCGGCCCAGCATTTT. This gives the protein CASSYSGRSAQHF.